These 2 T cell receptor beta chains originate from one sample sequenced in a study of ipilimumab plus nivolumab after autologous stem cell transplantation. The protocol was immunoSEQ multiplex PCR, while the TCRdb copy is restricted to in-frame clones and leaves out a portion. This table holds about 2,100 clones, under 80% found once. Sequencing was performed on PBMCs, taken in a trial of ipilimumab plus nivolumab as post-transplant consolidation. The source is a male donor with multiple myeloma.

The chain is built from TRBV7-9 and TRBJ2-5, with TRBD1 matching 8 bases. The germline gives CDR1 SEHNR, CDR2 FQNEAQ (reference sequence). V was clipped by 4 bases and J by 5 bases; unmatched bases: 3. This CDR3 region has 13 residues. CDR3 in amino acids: CASSWTGMETQYF. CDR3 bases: TGTGCCAGCAGCTGGACAGGGATGGAGACCCAGTACTTC. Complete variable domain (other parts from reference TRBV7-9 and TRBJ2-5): DTGVSQNPRHKITKRGQNVTFRCDPISEHNRLYWYRQTLGQGPEFLTYFQNEAQLEKSRLLSDRFSAERPKGSFSTLEIQRTEQGDSAMYLCASSWTGMETQYFGPGTRLLVL.

CDR3 DNA sequence: TGTGCCAGCAAATCCGACCTTCGGAACACTGAAGCTTTCTTT. It encodes CASKSDLRNTEAFF. The chain joins TRBV28 to TRBJ1-1; no firm D call. V was pared by 7 bases and J by 1 base, with 13 bases between. The germline V gene encodes CDR1 MDHEN and CDR2 SYDVKM. CDR3 size: 14 residues.